This record concerns one T cell receptor (beta chain) sequence. What this receptor recognizes is not known. No base-level quality is on record; no much larger clone is a single base apart. The record originates from a study of T cells after yellow fever vaccination (dated by TCRdb to the late 2010s). Looking at the study overall: Libraries from fractions with low cell numbers were prepared with the SMART-Seq v4 Ultra Low Input RNA kit. To follow T-cell clones before and after primary and booster YFV17D yellow fever vaccination, bulk TCR alpha and beta repertoires were sequenced over time. Two healthy male donors made up the cohort, one aged 18 to 30 years and the other aged 30 to 40 years. Blood samples were taken at several timepoints before and after primary and secondary immunization, and bulk PBMC replicates and cell subsets were isolated. General conclusions and limits of the study: The secondary T-cell response was found to be weaker but faster than the primary response, with a peak reached on day 5 rather than on day 15. Because the study included only a couple of donors, the extent to which the findings can be generalized is limited. Computational filtering was required because FACS-sorted repertoires could contain abundant contaminating clonotypes from the bulk population. A small fraction of clonotypes showed up in both the CD4 and CD8 compartments, probably as a result of convergent recombination. Most clones expanded after primary vaccination were re-detected after the booster (96% of CD4 and around 88% of CD8), suggesting broad memory maintenance.

The label giving this sample's treatment or condition can be read as: live attenuated yellow fever vaccine strain. At each blood-draw timepoint, two biological replicates of bulk PBMCs were collected. PBMCs were isolated from peripheral blood using a standard Ficoll-Paque protocol. TriZol was used to extract RNA from bulk PBMCs, from CD4 and CD8 fractions, and from dextramer-positive and dextramer-negative fractions. The CDR3 spans 15 residues, from the cysteine through the phenylalanine. Only the CDR3 region is kept as DNA, spanning 45 bases read in frame from base 1. Based on the germline V gene (reference sequence), the CDR1 and CDR2 sequences are SGHNT and YYREEE. Trimming leaves V shorter by 4 bases and J shorter by 8 bases, with the junction holding 7 bases beyond the gene matches. Reads for this sample came from an Illumina NovaSeq 6000. Synthesis of TCR cDNA relied on 5'RACE template switching, a step that introduced a universal primer site along with unique molecular identifiers. Priming for cDNA synthesis came from both the TCR alpha and TCR beta constant segments. Library amplification involved two PCR steps, and the second step added sample barcodes and sequencing adapters. Sequencing of libraries was performed on Illumina HiSeq 2500 (2x100 bp) or NovaSeq (2x150 bp). As for the original processing: Demultiplexing of reads and collapsing into UMI consensus sequences were performed with MIGEC, and V(D)J alignment was carried out with MiXCR. Vaccine-responding clonotypes were defined with edgeR using replicate PBMC samples, requiring FDR below 0.01 and a log2 fold change above 5 up to day 15. CD4 or CD8 identity was assigned to each bulk clonotype according to whether the clonotype was present at higher abundance in the sequenced CD4 repertoire or the sequenced CD8 repertoire. TCRdb reworked the public reads: Q25 trimming with fastp, MiXCR clone assembly, productive beta chains retained. Identical CDR3 protein sequences are pooled into one entry, listed with their most common genes and DNA. TCRdb assigned the V and J calls; the authors' analysis was not used. The sample table contains some 320,000 distinct CDR3 sequences; only one count was recorded for over 3.5% of them. Just under 20% of the sample is in the top ten clones.

The sequencing here drew on PBMCs, taken 15 days after the yellow fever booster vaccination. Here the chain combines TRBV5-4 and TRBJ2-1; 12 central nucleotides agree with TRBD2. The sequence came from a man between 18 and 29 years old who received the YFV17D yellow fever vaccine. The DNA sequence follows: TGTGCCAGCAGCCCGGGCCGGACTAGCGGGGATGAGCAGTTCTTC. Its translation reads: CASSPGRTSGDEQFF.